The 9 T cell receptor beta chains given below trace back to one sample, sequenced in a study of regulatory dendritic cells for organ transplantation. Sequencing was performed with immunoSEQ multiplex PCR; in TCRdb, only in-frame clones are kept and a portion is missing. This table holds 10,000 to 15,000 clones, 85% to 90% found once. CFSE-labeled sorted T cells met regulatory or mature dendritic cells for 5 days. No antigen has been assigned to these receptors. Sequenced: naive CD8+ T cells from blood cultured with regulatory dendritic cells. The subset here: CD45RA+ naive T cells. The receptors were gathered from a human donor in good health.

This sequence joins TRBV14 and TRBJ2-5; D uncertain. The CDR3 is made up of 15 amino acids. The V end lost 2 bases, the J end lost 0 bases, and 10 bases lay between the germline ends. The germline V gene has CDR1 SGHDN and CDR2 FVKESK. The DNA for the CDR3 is TGTGCCAGCAGCCAAAGATCGACGGACCAAGAGACCCAGTACTTC. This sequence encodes CASSQRSTDQETQYF.

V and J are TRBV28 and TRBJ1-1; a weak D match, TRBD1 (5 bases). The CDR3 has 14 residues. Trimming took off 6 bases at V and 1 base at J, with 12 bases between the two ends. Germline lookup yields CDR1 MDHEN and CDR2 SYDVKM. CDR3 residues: CASSDRGGNTEAFF. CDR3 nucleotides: TGTGCCAGCAGCGATCGGGGGGGGAACACTGAAGCTTTCTTT.

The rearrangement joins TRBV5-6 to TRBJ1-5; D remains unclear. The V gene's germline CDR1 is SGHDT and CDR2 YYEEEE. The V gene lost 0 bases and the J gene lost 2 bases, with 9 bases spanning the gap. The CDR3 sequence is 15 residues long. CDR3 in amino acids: CASSLEGMGNQPQHF. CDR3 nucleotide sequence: TGTGCCAGCAGCTTGGAGGGTATGGGCAATCAGCCCCAGCATTTT.

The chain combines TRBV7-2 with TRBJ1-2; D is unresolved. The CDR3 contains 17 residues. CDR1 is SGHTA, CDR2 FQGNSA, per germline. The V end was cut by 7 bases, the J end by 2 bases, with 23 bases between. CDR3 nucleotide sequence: TGTGCCAGCACCCTTAACCCTTGGGCCCAAGAGAACTATGGCTACACCTTC. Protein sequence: CASTLNPWAQENYGYTF.

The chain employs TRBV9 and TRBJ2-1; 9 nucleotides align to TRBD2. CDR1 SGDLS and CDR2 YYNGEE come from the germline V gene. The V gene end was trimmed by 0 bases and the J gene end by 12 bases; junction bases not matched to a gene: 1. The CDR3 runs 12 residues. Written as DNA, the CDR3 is TGTGCCAGCAGCGTAGCAGCGGGAGGGCAGTTCTTC. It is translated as CASSVAAGGQFF.

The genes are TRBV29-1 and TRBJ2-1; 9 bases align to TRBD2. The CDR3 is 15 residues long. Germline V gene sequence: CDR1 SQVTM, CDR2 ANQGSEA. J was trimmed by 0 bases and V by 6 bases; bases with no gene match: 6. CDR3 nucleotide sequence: TGCAGCGTGAACATAGCGGGAGCCTCCTACAATGAGCAGTTCTTC. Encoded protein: CSVNIAGASYNEQFF.

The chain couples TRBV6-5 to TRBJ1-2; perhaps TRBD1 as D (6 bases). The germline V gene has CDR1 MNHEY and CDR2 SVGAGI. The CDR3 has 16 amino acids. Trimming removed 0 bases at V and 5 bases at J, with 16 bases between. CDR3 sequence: CASSYSKAYREYGYTF. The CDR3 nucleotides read TGTGCCAGCAGTTACTCGAAGGCATACAGGGAATATGGCTACACCTTC.

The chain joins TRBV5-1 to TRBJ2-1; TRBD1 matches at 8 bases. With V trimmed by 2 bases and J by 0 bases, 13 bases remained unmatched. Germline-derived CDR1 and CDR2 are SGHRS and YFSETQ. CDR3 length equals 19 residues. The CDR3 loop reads CASSFPPGQGEPSYNEQFF. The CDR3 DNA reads TGCGCCAGCAGCTTCCCCCCCGGACAGGGTGAACCCTCCTACAATGAGCAGTTCTTC.

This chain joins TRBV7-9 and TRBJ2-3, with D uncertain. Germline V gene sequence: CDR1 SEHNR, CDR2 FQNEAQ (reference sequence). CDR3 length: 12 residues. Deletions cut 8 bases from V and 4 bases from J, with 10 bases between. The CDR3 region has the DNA TGTGCCAGCCGTCCCCTGGCAGATACGCAGTATTTT. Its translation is CASRPLADTQYF.